This TCR beta chain originates from a study of cytomegalovirus exposure and HLA in healthy donors. Points from the study as a whole: The number of N-insertions in an Asian-associated ancestry cluster was reportedly below the approximately 600-donor mean in a later analysis. The HLA-A and HLA-B alleles of most subjects were reportedly predicted accurately from TCR beta sequences.

The primer mix had 60 Vbeta and 13 Jbeta primers. Profiling relied on immunoSEQ multiplex PCR, and the TCRdb table lists in-frame clones only, not all of them. This sample lists some 67,000 clones; its ten largest clones have approximately 1.7%. With 2 bases clipped from V and 0 bases from J, the junction kept 1 base outside the gene matches. There are 17 residues in the CDR3. The germline gives CDR1 SGHRS, CDR2 YFSETQ. Worth noting for this clone: The antigen is unknown.

V usage is TRBV5-1 and J usage is TRBJ2-2, with 13 bases fitting TRBD2. Input material: PBMCs. The sequence was obtained from a woman between 25 and 40 years old in good health and CMV-seronegative. CDR3 loop: CASSLLAGGPNTGELFF. In nucleotides, the CDR3 is TGCGCCAGCAGCTTACTAGCGGGAGGGCCGAACACCGGGGAGCTGTTTTTT.